This is a list of T cell receptor beta chains from one sample in a study of tumor-infiltrating lymphocytes in primary liver carcinoma. TCRdb re-called the multiplex PCR reads with MiXCR, one entry per CDR3 protein. The table includes under 200,000 distinct CDR3 sequences, approximately 65% detected once. Input material: peripheral blood. Every receptor here comes from a woman aged 60-75 years with primary liver carcinoma and hepatitis B virus infection. Both conserved end residues are part of each CDR3. The order of the fields is clone size, J gene, V gene, D gene, CDR3 DNA, CDR3 protein. A D gene is named only where the DNA matches it firmly. Some rows mark clone size as missing; the rest say once, few, many or name a class of expanded clone.

>once|TRBJ1-5|TRBV11-3|NA
TGTGCCAGCAGTCCCGGGTCGAATCAGCCCCTGCATTTT
CASSPGSNQPLHF
>NA|TRBJ2-7|TRBV6-1|NA
TGTGCCAGCAGTGAAGAAGGTTGGTCAGGGTGGGAGCAGTACTTC
CASSEEGWSGWEQYF
>once|TRBJ1-5|TRBV28|NA
TGTGCCAGCAGTTTGTGGGGTCGCGGGAATAGGAATCAGCCCCAGCATTTT
CASSLWGRGNRNQPQHF
>NA|TRBJ2-1|TRBV19|NA
TGTGCCAGTAGTACACCTTATAGCGAGAGAAGAAATGAGCAGTTCTTC
CASSTPYSERRNEQFF
>NA|TRBJ2-6|TRBV5-5|NA
TGTGCCAGCAGCTTCCGCCGGGATAGGGTGTATGGGACCAACGTCCTGACTTTC
CASSFRRDRVYGTNVLTF
>NA|TRBJ2-1|TRBV5-1|TRBD2
TGCGCCAACAGCCGTACTGCGCGGGAGGGCCGAGGTGAGCAGTTCTTC
CANSRTAREGRGEQFF
>NA|TRBJ2-5|TRBV29-1|NA
TGCAGGGTTGGAGGGCCTAGCGACCTGGGGGACCAAGAGACCCAGTACTTC
CRVGGPSDLGDQETQYF
>few|TRBJ1-1|TRBV7-8|TRBD1
TGTGCCAGCAGTACCGACAGGGGGATGAACACTGAAGCTTTCTTT
CASSTDRGMNTEAFF
>many|TRBJ2-7|TRBV29-1|NA
TGCAGCGTTGATGCGGGCTCCTACGAGCAGTACTTC
CSVDAGSYEQYF
>NA|TRBJ2-7|TRBV5-1|TRBD1
TGCGCCAGCAACAGACGAACCGGGACAGGGACCAACGAACAGTACTTC
CASNRRTGTGTNEQYF
>NA|TRBJ1-4|TRBV3-1|NA
TGTGCCAGCAGCGCCGCGGGGGATGTTGAAAAACTGTTTTTT
CASSAAGDVEKLFF
>NA|TRBJ2-7|TRBV11-2|NA
TGTGCCGACAGCTCCAACCGCAGGGTTCTCGAACAGTACTTC
CADSSNRRVLEQYF
>few|TRBJ1-2|TRBV14|NA
TGTGCCAGCAGCCAACAACGTGCTAGGAGTGGTGGCTACACCTTC
CASSQQRARSGGYTF
>few|TRBJ2-7|TRBV5-4|NA
TGTGCCAGCAGCGGTAGAGGGTCACAGATCACCTACGAGCAGTACTTC
CASSGRGSQITYEQYF
>NA|TRBJ2-7|TRBV11-2|NA
TGTGCCAGCAGGCCCGGGCTCACAACATACGAGCAGTACTTC
CASRPGLTTYEQYF
>NA|TRBJ2-3|TRBV11-2|NA
TGTGCCAGCAGCCCCCGTCGGCAGGGGACTATAAGCACAGATGCGCAGTACTTT
CASSPRRQGTISTDAQYF
>NA|TRBJ2-1|TRBV11-2|NA
TGTGCCAGCAACTTAAATGGAAGTGTTCCTAGCGCGAATCAGTTCTTC
CASNLNGSVPSANQFF
>NA|TRBJ1-1|TRBV29-1|NA
TGCAGCACTTGGGGAGGGAACACTGAAGCTTTCTTT
CSTWGGNTEAFF
>many|TRBJ2-7|TRBV6-5|TRBD1
TGTGCCAGCAGTTATCGCAGGGGGACATTGAGCTACGAGCAGTACTTC
CASSYRRGTLSYEQYF
>few|TRBJ1-6|TRBV7-9|NA
TGTGCCAGCAGAGATGGGGGGAGGAATTCACCCCTCCACTTT
CASRDGGRNSPLHF
>NA|TRBJ2-2|TRBV6-1|TRBD2
TGTGCCAGCAGTGAAGAGACCCGTCCGGGGGGCGGGGAGCTGTTTTTT
CASSEETRPGGGELFF
>NA|TRBJ2-1|TRBV11-3|TRBD2
TGTGCCAGCAGCTTAGGTCAAGGCGGGAGGGCCTACAATGAGCAGTTCTTC
CASSLGQGGRAYNEQFF
>NA|TRBJ1-1|TRBV6-2/TRBV6-3|NA
TGTGCCAGCAGTTCGGCAGGGCCGGCTTTATTT
CASSSAGPALF
>NA|TRBJ2-3|TRBV5-1|NA
TGCGCCAGCAGCTGGCCTGACGGCGGCACAGATACGCAGTATTTT
CASSWPDGGTDTQYF
>many|TRBJ1-1|TRBV12-3/TRBV12-4|NA
TGTGCCAGCAGATCCACATCGAACACTGAAGCTTTCTTT
CASRSTSNTEAFF
>NA|TRBJ2-5|TRBV18|TRBD1
TGTGCCAGCTCCGGACAGGGGCAAGATACCCAGTACTTC
CASSGQGQDTQYF
>NA|TRBJ2-4|TRBV4-2|NA
TGTGCCAGCAGCCCAACGACAAATTTAGCCAAAAACATTCATTACTTC
CASSPTTNLAKNIHYF
>NA|TRBJ2-7|TRBV11-3|NA
TGTGCCAGCCGTTGGGGACCTAGCGAGCAGTACTTC
CASRWGPSEQYF
>NA|TRBJ2-3|TRBV11-2|TRBD2
TGTGCCAGCAGCTTTGAGGATTTGGGACTAGAATTCTGGGTAGGCACAGATAAGCAATATTTT
CASSFEDLGLEFWVGTDKQYF
>NA|TRBJ2-7|TRBV6-5|NA
TGTGCCAACAGTGACCCAGGTGGTAGCTCCTACAAGCAGTACTTC
CANSDPGGSSYKQYF
>NA|TRBJ1-5|TRBV12-3/TRBV12-4|NA
TGTGCCAGCAGTGGGGTAGGCGGACAGCCCCAGCATTTT
CASSGVGGQPQHF
>NA|TRBJ2-6|TRBV11-1|NA
TGTGCCAGCAGCGCCGGGATAGGGACTCCTGGGGCCAACGTCCTGACTTTC
CASSAGIGTPGANVLTF
>once|TRBJ2-7|TRBV2|NA
TGTGCCAGCAGTACGATACAGGGATACTACGAGCAGTACTTC
CASSTIQGYYEQYF
>NA|TRBJ2-6|TRBV11-3|NA
TGTGCCAGCAGCCCTCGGTTGAGGCTTTACTCTAGGGCCATCGTCCTGACTTTC
CASSPRLRLYSRAIVLTF
>NA|TRBJ1-5|TRBV28|TRBD1
TGTGCCAGCAGTTTGGACAGGAATCAGCCCCAGCAATTT
CASSLDRNQPQQF
>many|TRBJ2-7|TRBV6-6|NA
TGTGCCAGCAGCGAGCGACTCCAGTTCGAGCAGTACTTC
CASSERLQFEQYF
>NA|TRBJ2-3|TRBV14|NA
TGTGCCAGCAACCAAGATCATGGGGGACCGGCAGATACGCAGTATTTT
CASNQDHGGPADTQYF
>NA|TRBJ2-7|TRBV29-1|NA
TGCAGCGTCGAGCAGGAAGGTCTCACCGGGCAGTACTTC
CSVEQEGLTGQYF
>NA|TRBJ1-1|TRBV19|NA
TGTGCCAGTAGTCCCCAGGGAGGGGGCACTGAAGCTTTCTTT
CASSPQGGGTEAFF
>NA|TRBJ2-1|TRBV11-2|TRBD2
TGTGCCAGCAGCTCAGGAGGCGGGAGACTCGGTGAGCAGTTCTTC
CASSSGGGRLGEQFF
>NA|TRBJ2-5|TRBV11-2|TRBD2
TGTGCCAGCAGCTTAGATAGCGGGATAACCCGAGAGACCCAGTACTTC
CASSLDSGITRETQYF
>few|TRBJ1-1|TRBV5-6|NA
TGTGCCAGCAGCTTGTCCTTAGGCCCCCGTTCTATGAACACTGAAGCTTTCTTT
CASSLSLGPRSMNTEAFF
>NA|TRBJ2-3|TRBV5-4|NA
TGTGCCAGCAGCGTGTGGTTGGCATCGGGGGATACGCAGTATTTT
CASSVWLASGDTQYF
>once|TRBJ2-3|TRBV29-1|TRBD2
TGCAGCGTTGACGGTGGGAGGGGTGCAGGTACGCAGTATTTT
CSVDGGRGAGTQYF
>NA|TRBJ2-3|TRBV6-1|NA
TGTGCCAGCACCCCTTTGGGGTCTAGCACAGATACGCAGTATTTT
CASTPLGSSTDTQYF
>NA|TRBJ2-5|TRBV4-1|NA
TGCGCCAGCAGCCGAGTTCGGGTGTACCAAGAGACCCAGTACTTC
CASSRVRVYQETQYF
>NA|TRBJ2-6|TRBV6-2/TRBV6-3|TRBD2
TGTGCCAGCAGTTACGAAGGCGGGAGTGGGTCTGGGGCCAACGTCCTGACTTTC
CASSYEGGSGSGANVLTF
>NA|TRBJ1-4|TRBV5-1|NA
TGCGCCAGCAGCCCACAGGACCCGGGGGTTGAAAAACTGTTTTTT
CASSPQDPGVEKLFF
>NA|TRBJ1-2|TRBV11-3|NA
TGCTCCAGCAGCTCGGGTTCAGCTAACTATGGCTACACCTTC
CSSSSGSANYGYTF
>few|TRBJ2-4|TRBV5-1|NA
TGCGCCAGCAGCGACAGAAACATTCAGTACTTC
CASSDRNIQYF
>few|TRBJ2-1|TRBV1|NA
TGCACCAGTAGCCAAGATTCACGGGAGGGCCAGAAGGATGAGCAGTTCTTC
CTSSQDSREGQKDEQFF
>NA|TRBJ2-7|TRBV28|NA
TGTGTCAGCAGGATCGTGGGAACAGCCTACGAGCAGTACTTC
CVSRIVGTAYEQYF
>NA|TRBJ2-5|TRBV11-2|TRBD2
TGTGCCAGCAGCTCCCGACTAGCGAACCAAGAGGCCCAGTACTTC
CASSSRLANQEAQYF